A single sample is the source of the 25 T cell receptor beta chains below, sequenced in a study of OX40 agonist ivuxolimab in advanced cancers. The repertoire was sequenced with immunoSEQ multiplex PCR; TCRdb's copy has only in-frame clones and lacks some. The data contain 50,000 to 75,000 clones, around 86% of them singletons. The sequenced sample was CD4+ or CD8+ T cells sorted from blood, obtained in a trial of the OX40 agonist ivuxolimab. The receptors here all came from an adult with an advanced solid tumor such as melanoma, head and neck, liver or kidney cancer.

The CDR3 DNA sequence: TGTGCCAGCAGTCCCCGGACTAGCGGGACCTACGAGCAGTACTTC. Amino acids: CASSPRTSGTYEQYF. This chain links TRBV6-1 with TRBJ2-7; TRBD2 matches 12 bases. The J segment lost 2 bases and the V segment lost 5 bases, leaving 4 bases of the junction unmatched. Germline-derived CDR1 and CDR2 are MNHNS and SASEGT. The CDR3 runs to 15 residues.

The chain is built from TRBV5-4 and TRBJ1-3; no clear D gene. Deletions cut 3 bases from V and 0 bases from J, with 16 bases between. In germline, CDR1 is SGHNT, CDR2 YYREEE (reference sequence). The CDR3 contains 17 residues. For the CDR3, the DNA is TGTGCCAGCAGCTCAAATGGAGACAAGAGCTCTGGAAACACCATATATTTT. Protein sequence: CASSSNGDKSSGNTIYF.

V gene TRBV6-6 combines with J gene TRBJ2-3; no reliable D call. Germline CDR1 is MNHNY and CDR2 is SVGAGI (reference sequence). The CDR3 sequence is 13 residues long. Trimming pared 8 bases from V and 2 bases from J, leaving 11 bases between. The CDR3 DNA is TGTGCCAGCGTAAGGGATATCACAGATACGCAGTATTTT. As protein: CASVRDITDTQYF.

The chain uses TRBV2 and TRBJ1-1; D call uncertain. Germline V gene sequence: CDR1 SNHLY, CDR2 FYNNEI. V gave up 3 bases and J gave up 1 base, with 9 bases separating them. The CDR3 extends over 14 amino acids. DNA of the CDR3: TGTGCCAGCAGTGAGCAGGCGGGGAACACTGAAGCTTTCTTT. It encodes CASSEQAGNTEAFF.

The chain employs TRBV11-2 and TRBJ2-7, with 7 positions matching TRBD1. The ends lost 5 bases at V and 0 bases at J; junction bases unmatched: 7. CDR3 length: 15 residues. The germline V gene encodes CDR1 SGHAT and CDR2 FQNNGV. The chain's CDR3 is CASSPYRGGSYEQYF. The CDR3, as DNA: TGTGCCAGCAGCCCTTACAGGGGTGGCTCCTACGAGCAGTACTTC.

The chain has TRBV2 and TRBJ2-1; D possibly corresponds to TRBD1 (5 bases). Germline V lookup: CDR1 SNHLY, CDR2 FYNNEI. Trimming shortened V by 5 bases and J by 0 bases, and 11 bases separated the two germline ends. CDR3 length: 15 residues. Here the CDR3 reads CASSRQKTSYNEQFF. In nucleotides, the CDR3 is TGTGCCAGCAGTAGACAGAAAACCTCCTACAATGAGCAGTTCTTC.

The chain couples TRBV9 to TRBJ2-4; the D gene could be TRBD1 or TRBD2 (5 bases each). V was trimmed by 2 bases and J by 1 base, leaving 10 bases between them. Germline CDR1 is SGDLS and CDR2 is YYNGEE. This CDR3 is built from 15 residues. The CDR3, as DNA: TGTGCCAGCAGCGTTGGGGGAGCCGCCAAAAACATTCAGTACTTC. Its translation is CASSVGGAAKNIQYF.

This clone appeared a few times. The gene calls are TRBV25-1 and TRBJ1-2; 7 nucleotides align to TRBD1. Trimming at V came to 6 bases and at J to 2 bases, leaving 12 bases not matched to a gene. Per germline, CDR1 MGHDK and CDR2 SYGVNS. The CDR3 spans 16 residues. The CDR3 is CASSLSDRVPNYGYTF. The DNA of the CDR3 is TGTGCCAGCAGCCTGAGCGACAGGGTGCCCAACTATGGCTACACCTTC.

This clone was seen a single time. J is TRBJ2-5 and V is TRBV10-3, with D possibly matching TRBD2 (5 bases). The germline CDR1 and CDR2 sequences are ENHRY and SYGVKD. This CDR3 is built from 12 residues. Trimming removed 4 bases from V and 2 bases from J, with 5 bases in between. The CDR3 DNA follows: TGTGCCATCAGTGGAGGGCAAGAGACCCAGTACTTC. Protein product: CAISGGQETQYF.

This clone was observed once. The chain links TRBV6-6 to TRBJ1-4; D is undetermined. Germline CDR1 reads MNHNY; CDR2 reads SVGAGI (reference sequence). V lost 4 bases and J 7 bases, leaving 16 bases between the germline ends. The length of the CDR3 is 15 residues. The CDR3 protein is CASSSPAGRGEKLFF. As DNA, the CDR3 is TGTGCCAGCAGTTCGCCGGCCGGGCGAGGTGAAAAACTGTTTTTT.

J is TRBJ2-1 and V is TRBV6-5; the D gene is possibly TRBD2 (5 bases). V lost 8 bases to trimming and J lost 0 bases, with 11 bases between them. Germline CDR1 MNHEY, CDR2 SVGAGI. The CDR3 extends over 14 amino acids. In DNA form, the CDR3 reads TGTGCCAGCGTGGAGGTAAGCTCCTACAATGAGCAGTTCTTC. It yields the protein CASVEVSSYNEQFF.

The chain uses TRBV5-1 and TRBJ2-1, with 8 bases lining up with TRBD1. Losses at the gene ends were 4 bases for V and 7 bases for J; bases not matched to a gene: 7. Germline assignment: CDR1 SGHRS and CDR2 YFSETQ. The CDR3 length is 14 residues. The CDR3 region is CASSVDRAINEQFF. The CDR3 coding sequence is TGCGCCAGCAGCGTGGACAGGGCTATTAATGAGCAGTTCTTC. The full variable domain, with the rest looked up from reference TRBV5-1 and TRBJ2-1, is KAGVTQTPRYLIKTRGQQVTLSCSPISGHRSVSWYQQTPGQGLQFLFEYFSETQRNKGNFPGRFSGRQFSNSRSEMNVSTLELGDSALYLCASSVDRAINEQFFGPGTRLTVL.

V gene TRBV6-6 combines with J gene TRBJ2-7; TRBD2 aligns across 7 bases. J was trimmed by 2 bases and V by 2 bases; bases with no gene match: 3. CDR3 length: 14 residues. Germline lookup yields CDR1 MNHNY and CDR2 SVGAGI (reference sequence). This CDR3 reads CASSYRDYTYEQYF. The CDR3 DNA reads TGTGCCAGCAGTTACCGGGACTACACCTACGAGCAGTACTTC.

This chain joins TRBV10-3 and TRBJ1-2; D possibly corresponds to TRBD1 (6 bases). CDR1 is ENHRY, CDR2 SYGVKD, per germline. The V end was cut by 3 bases, the J end by 4 bases, with 18 bases between. The CDR3 spans 16 residues. The CDR3 region is CAISDDRWGRGYGYTF. CDR3 bases: TGTGCCATCAGTGACGATCGGTGGGGCAGGGGCTATGGCTACACCTTC.

This clone was seen only a few times. V is TRBV6-5 and J is TRBJ2-1; 11 positions match TRBD1. The germline V gene encodes CDR1 MNHEY and CDR2 SVGAGI. V dropped 0 bases and J dropped 5; count of bases not matched to a gene: 3. This CDR3 is built from 16 residues. The CDR3 sequence is CASSYSGTGGNNEQFF. The CDR3 DNA sequence: TGTGCCAGCAGTTACTCAGGGACAGGGGGGAACAATGAGCAGTTCTTC.

The chain links TRBV12-5 to TRBJ2-3, with a tentative D call TRBD2 (7 bases). Germline V gene data show CDR1 as LGHNT and CDR2 as FRNRAP. The CDR3 is 15 amino acids. V lost 1 base to trimming and J lost 3 bases, with 11 bases between them. For the CDR3, the DNA is TGTGCTAGTGGTTTGGAGGGGGGGAGGACAGATACGCAGTATTTT. This translates into CASGLEGGRTDTQYF.

The gene calls are TRBV19 and TRBJ1-2; weak D call: TRBD1 (5 bases). Trimming took off 2 bases at V and 14 bases at J, with 12 bases between the two ends. The germline CDR1 and CDR2 sequences are LNHDA and SQIVND (reference sequence). This CDR3 has 11 residues. CDR3 DNA sequence: TGTGCCAGTAGTATACGAGCAGGGAAAACCTTC. Its protein is CASSIRAGKTF. The full variable domain, with the rest looked up from reference TRBV19 and TRBJ1-2, is DGGITQSPKYLFRKEGQNVTLSCEQNLNHDAMYWYRQDPGQGLRLIYYSQIVNDFQKGDIAEGYSVSREKKESFPLTVTSAQKNPTAFYLCASSIRAGKTFGSGTRLTVV.

The chain links TRBV5-1 to TRBJ1-4, with 7 positions matching TRBD1. Germline V gene data show CDR1 as SGHRS and CDR2 as YFSETQ. CDR3 length: 14 amino acids. Trimming cost V 4 bases and J 6 bases; bases outside gene matches: 6. CDR3 sequence (DNA): TGCGCCAGCAGCCCAACCGGGACAGATGAAAAACTGTTTTTT. It translates to CASSPTGTDEKLFF.

The V call is TRBV29-1, the J call TRBJ2-2; unclear D gene. V dropped 1 base and J dropped 1 base, with 7 bases sitting between them. This CDR3 region has 14 residues. CDR1 SQVTM and CDR2 ANQGSEA come from the germline V gene. The CDR3 protein is CSVEVRQNTGELFF. CDR3 coding DNA: TGCAGCGTTGAAGTGAGACAGAACACCGGGGAGCTGTTTTTT.

This rearrangement joins TRBV10-3 to TRBJ2-5, with 8 bases matching TRBD2. From germline, CDR1 is ENHRY and CDR2 SYGVKD. Trimming cost V 4 bases and J 5 bases; bases outside gene matches: 21. This CDR3 is 19 amino acids long. The CDR3: CAISGPRAGGALRGETQYF. The CDR3 bases are TGTGCCATCAGTGGACCCAGGGCCGGGGGGGCTCTCCGGGGCGAGACCCAGTACTTC.

The chain uses TRBV6-5 and TRBJ1-5; D possibly corresponds to TRBD1 (5 bases). Trimming cost V 2 bases and J 4 bases, with 15 bases left between them. Germline loops: CDR1 MNHEY, CDR2 SVGAGI. The CDR3 has 16 residues. CDR3 bases: TGTGCCAGCAGTTACAGGGGTATGGATGGGAATCAGCCCCAGCATTTT. As protein: CASSYRGMDGNQPQHF.

This clone has more than one count but fewer than ten. V and J are TRBV11-3 and TRBJ2-3; D tentatively fits TRBD1 or TRBD2 (7 bases each). CDR1 is SGHNT and CDR2 is YENEEA in the germline V gene. V was pared by 3 bases and J by 7 bases, with 14 bases between. The CDR3 has 14 amino acids. The CDR3 is CASSFRGGGNTQYF. The CDR3 nucleotides are TGTGCCAGCAGCTTCAGGGGGGGCGGAAATACGCAGTATTTT.

The chain carries TRBV6-1 and TRBJ2-7; TRBD1 aligns across 12 bases. Unmatched junction bases numbered 6, after V lost 5 bases and J lost 7 bases. CDR3 length: 14 residues. Germline-derived CDR1 and CDR2 are MNHNS and SASEGT. The CDR3 DNA is TGTGCCAGCAGTCCGGGACAGGGGGCGCGTGAGCAGTACTTC. Amino acid sequence: CASSPGQGAREQYF.

The V and J genes are TRBV7-3 and TRBJ2-2; TRBD2 aligns across 9 bases. Unmatched junction bases numbered 21, after V lost 7 bases and J lost 6 bases. The CDR3 contains 19 residues. Germline V CDR1 and CDR2: SGHTA, FQGTGA. CDR3 amino acids: CASTHEVASGVVWPGELFF. The CDR3 nucleotides are TGTGCCAGCACCCATGAGGTGGCTAGCGGGGTTGTTTGGCCCGGGGAGCTGTTTTTT.

CDR3 residues: CASSLGTGRETQYF. The DNA for the CDR3 is TGCGCCAGCAGCCTGGGGACAGGGCGGGAGACCCAGTACTTC. This chain links TRBV4-3 with TRBJ2-5, with 9 bases aligning to TRBD1. This CDR3 has 14 amino acids. The V gene's germline CDR1 is LGHNA and CDR2 YSLEER. J gave up 5 bases and V 4 bases, and 5 bases lay outside the gene matches.